The 21 T cell receptor beta chains presented below share a single source sample, sequenced in a study of control samples from healthy donors and cancer patients. Method: immunoSEQ multiplex PCR; TCRdb's copy keeps in-frame clones and lacks some. Of roughly 51,000 clones listed, roughly 89% are singletons. The sequenced material came from PBMCs. The receptors shown here come from a man aged 40-50 years with colorectal cancer.

The genes are TRBV7-9 and TRBJ1-1, with D possibly being TRBD1 (6 bases). CDR1 is SEHNR and CDR2 is FQNEAQ in the germline V gene (reference sequence). Trimming took off 3 bases at V and 1 base at J, with 18 bases between the two ends. The CDR3 contains 17 residues. The chain's CDR3 is CASSFTHGGSWNTEAFF. The CDR3 DNA reads as TGTGCCAGCAGCTTCACCCATGGGGGCAGTTGGAACACTGAAGCTTTCTTT.

The V call is TRBV25-1, the J call TRBJ2-1, with D maybe TRBD2 (5 bases). Trimming took 3 bases from V and 9 from J, leaving 9 bases between them. Germline V lookup: CDR1 MGHDK, CDR2 SYGVNS. This CDR3 is built from 12 residues. The CDR3 sequence is CASSEAGGEQFF. The CDR3 region has the DNA TGTGCCAGCAGTGAGGCAGGAGGTGAGCAGTTCTTC.

This rearrangement joins TRBV30 to TRBJ1-1; D not resolved. Trimming stripped 1 base from V and 1 base from J, with 16 bases between. The length of the CDR3 is 16 residues. Germline V gene lookup returns CDR1 GTSNPN and CDR2 SVGIG (reference sequence). The DNA of the CDR3 is TGTGCCTGGAGTGGTGGGCGGAGGAGTGGGAACACTGAAGCTTTCTTT. Its protein product is CAWSGGRRSGNTEAFF.

The chain employs TRBV9 and TRBJ2-7; maybe TRBD1 (7 bases). V was pared by 4 bases and J by 2 bases, with 10 bases between. CDR1 and CDR2 (germline): SGDLS, YYNGEE. The CDR3 consists of 13 residues. The CDR3 spells CASSQGGTYEQYF. In DNA form, the CDR3 reads TGTGCCAGCAGCCAGGGGGGTACCTACGAGCAGTACTTC.

This chain uses TRBV24-1 with TRBJ2-2, with 13 bases that match TRBD2. Trimming cost V 5 bases and J 1 base; bases outside gene matches: 3. The germline V gene has CDR1 KGHDR and CDR2 SFDVKD. The CDR3 totals 17 residues. CDR3 residues: CATSARLAGGNTGELFF. The CDR3 DNA reads as TGTGCCACCAGTGCTCGACTAGCGGGAGGGAACACCGGGGAGCTGTTTTTT.

This chain joins TRBV5-4 and TRBJ1-1, with TRBD1 as a possible D gene (5 bases). Germline CDR1 SGHNT, CDR2 YYREEE (reference sequence). V was clipped by 0 bases and J by 3 bases, with 24 bases between them. This CDR3 is 19 amino acids long. The CDR3 reads CASSLGLGQGRSSDTEAFF. CDR3 nucleotides: TGTGCCAGCAGCTTGGGTCTGGGGCAGGGAAGGTCGAGCGACACTGAAGCTTTCTTT.

V usage is TRBV7-2 and J usage is TRBJ1-1; D is uncertain. Trimming stripped 5 bases from V and 0 bases from J, with 7 bases between. Germline V gene data show CDR1 as SGHTA and CDR2 as FQGNSA. This CDR3 spans 13 amino acids. As DNA, the CDR3 is TGTGCCAGCAGCCGACAAGTGAACACTGAAGCTTTCTTT. Its translation: CASSRQVNTEAFF.

The chain uses TRBV4-1 and TRBJ1-1; D may be TRBD1 (5 bases). The CDR3 covers 20 residues. The germline V and J ends were trimmed by 4 bases and 5 bases, with 32 bases remaining between them. Germline loops: CDR1 MGHRA, CDR2 YSYEKL. CDR3 coding DNA: TGCGCCAGCAGCCCGACCCGCGCCCCCCCGGCAAGACCGGGGGGGACTGAAGCTTTCTTT. This sequence encodes CASSPTRAPPARPGGTEAFF.

This clone was observed a handful of times. V usage is TRBV19 and J usage is TRBJ2-3; TRBD2 might be the D (6 bases). The CDR3 sequence is 15 residues long. Germline CDR1 and CDR2: LNHDA and SQIVND (reference sequence). Trimming left V 5 bases short and J 0 bases short, with 12 bases between. The CDR3 reads CASSEWAGSTDTQYF. CDR3 in DNA: TGTGCCAGTAGTGAATGGGCGGGGAGCACAGATACGCAGTATTTT.

The chain links TRBV9 to TRBJ2-3; 7 positions match TRBD2. Germline V gene sequence: CDR1 SGDLS, CDR2 YYNGEE. This CDR3 comprises 14 residues. The junction had 2 bases not matched to a gene; V was cut back by 0 bases and J by 4 bases. CDR3 region: CASSVGGGADTQYF. The DNA of the CDR3 is TGTGCCAGCAGCGTAGGTGGGGGGGCAGATACGCAGTATTTT.

V and J are TRBV5-1 and TRBJ1-1; 7 bases fit TRBD1. The junction had 8 bases not matched to a gene; V was cut back by 5 bases and J by 7 bases. CDR3 size: 13 residues. Germline values: CDR1 SGHRS, CDR2 YFSETQ. The CDR3 DNA is TGCGCCAGCAGGAGGGGGCAGGGAAATGAAGCTTTCTTT. Translation: CASRRGQGNEAFF.

The J gene is TRBJ1-5, the V gene TRBV28, with 7 bases matching TRBD1. The germline CDR1 and CDR2 sequences are MDHEN and SYDVKM. With 6 bases clipped from V and 3 bases from J, the junction kept 14 bases outside the gene matches. This CDR3 is built from 17 residues. CDR3 sequence: CASSPIIYRGNNQPQHF. CDR3 nucleotide sequence: TGTGCCAGCAGCCCAATCATATACAGGGGTAACAATCAGCCCCAGCATTTT.

The J gene is TRBJ1-4, the V gene TRBV5-8; D gene uncertain. Germline CDR1 reads SGHTS; CDR2 reads YDEGEE. V lost 4 bases to trimming and J lost 8 bases, with 15 bases between them. The CDR3 has 14 amino acids. The CDR3 protein is CASSITQLYEKLFF. CDR3 bases: TGTGCCAGCAGCATCACACAGCTCTACGAAAAACTGTTTTTT. The full variable domain, with the rest looked up from reference TRBV5-8 and TRBJ1-4, is EAGVTQSPTHLIKTRGQQATLRCSPISGHTSVYWYQQALGLGLQFLLWYDEGEERNRGNFPPRFSGRQFPNYSSELNVNALELEDSALYLCASSITQLYEKLFFGSGTQLSVL.

The V gene is TRBV27, the J gene TRBJ1-2, with D possibly TRBD1 on 6 matching bases. Germline V CDR1 and CDR2: MNHEY, SMNVEV (reference sequence). CDR3 length: 13 residues. Trimming pared 6 bases from V and 7 bases from J, leaving 15 bases between. The CDR3 DNA reads as TGTGCCAGCAGCCCCCTCGGGGGGCCTGGCTACACCTTC. This codes for CASSPLGGPGYTF.

This clone was seen once. CDR3 coding DNA: TGTGCCAGCTCGGGGACGGAATCCTACGAGCAGTACTTC. Amino acid sequence: CASSGTESYEQYF. V and J are TRBV28 and TRBJ2-7; possibly TRBD1 or TRBD2 for D (5 bases each). With 8 bases removed from V and 1 base from J, the gap between germline ends came to 12 bases. Germline CDR1 is MDHEN and CDR2 is SYDVKM. The CDR3 spans 13 residues.

This clone was counted once. The chain combines TRBV18 with TRBJ2-7; 11 nucleotides agree with TRBD2. V was clipped by 2 bases and J by 3 bases; unmatched bases: 0. The germline CDR1 and CDR2 sequences are KGHSH and LQKENI. The CDR3 totals 14 residues. This CDR3 reads CASSPGTSGYEQYF. The CDR3 nucleotides read TGTGCCAGCTCACCAGGGACTAGCGGCTACGAGCAGTACTTC. Full variable domain (missing parts from reference TRBV18 and TRBJ2-7): NAGVMQNPRHLVRRRGQEARLRCSPMKGHSHVYWYRQLPEEGLKFMVYLQKENIIDESGMPKERFSAEFPKEGPSILRIQQVVRGDSAAYFCASSPGTSGYEQYFGPGTRLTVT.

V gene TRBV19 combines with J gene TRBJ2-7; 7 bases fit TRBD2. Germline V gene data show CDR1 as LNHDA and CDR2 as SQIVND (reference sequence). V trimming: 7 bases; J trimming: 6 bases; junction bases outside the gene matches: 12. This CDR3 is built from 14 residues. CDR3 bases: TGTGCCAGTAACGGCGGGAGTTTGTTGGCCGAGCAGTACTTC. Its translation is CASNGGSLLAEQYF.

The rearrangement uses TRBV11-2 and TRBJ2-6; D possibly uses TRBD1 or TRBD2 (5 bases each). Germline CDR1 reads SGHAT; CDR2 reads FQNNGV. The CDR3 has 18 amino acids. Trimming pared 4 bases from V and 0 bases from J, leaving 16 bases between. The CDR3 DNA sequence: TGTGCCAGCAGCTCGACCCTGAGGGGTAGCTCTGGGGCCAACGTCCTGACTTTC. It codes for CASSSTLRGSSGANVLTF.

V usage is TRBV28 and J usage is TRBJ2-1; D could derive from TRBD1 or TRBD2 (5 bases each). Germline CDR1 and CDR2: MDHEN and SYDVKM. The V end was cut by 7 bases, the J end by 6 bases, with 19 bases between. The CDR3 consists of 15 residues. CDR3 residues: CASTEGGGISNEQFF. Here the CDR3 DNA reads TGTGCCAGCACCGAGGGTGGGGGTATCAGCAATGAGCAGTTCTTC.

The chain joins TRBV27 to TRBJ1-5; D remains unclear. Per the germline V gene, CDR1 is MNHEY and CDR2 is SMNVEV (reference sequence). CDR3 length: 14 residues. Trimming stripped 6 bases from V and 0 bases from J, with 9 bases between. CDR3 loop: CASSPLSSNQPQHF. The CDR3 region has the DNA TGTGCCAGCAGCCCCCTAAGTAGCAATCAGCCCCAGCATTTT.

Only a few counts were recorded for this clone. The chain carries TRBV9 and TRBJ2-5, with no clear D. The germline gives CDR1 SGDLS, CDR2 YYNGEE. There are 17 residues in the CDR3. V was pared by 0 bases and J by 1 base, with 16 bases between. In nucleotides, the CDR3 is TGTGCCAGCAGCGTAGGGCTTAGCTCGTTCCCCCAAGAGACCCAGTACTTC. Protein sequence: CASSVGLSSFPQETQYF.